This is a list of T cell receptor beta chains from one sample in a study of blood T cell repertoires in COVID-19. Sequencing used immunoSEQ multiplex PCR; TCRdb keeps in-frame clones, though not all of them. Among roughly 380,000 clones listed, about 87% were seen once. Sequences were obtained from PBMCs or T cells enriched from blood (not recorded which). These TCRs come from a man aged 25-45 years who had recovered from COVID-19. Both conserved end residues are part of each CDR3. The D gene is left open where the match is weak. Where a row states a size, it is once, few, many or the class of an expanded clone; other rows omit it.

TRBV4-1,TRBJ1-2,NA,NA,CASSVDKSYGYTF,TGCGCCAGCAGCGTGGACAAGAGCTATGGCTACACCTTC
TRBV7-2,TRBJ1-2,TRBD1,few,CASLDTGGGYGYTF,TGTGCCAGCTTGGATACAGGGGGTGGGTATGGCTACACCTTC
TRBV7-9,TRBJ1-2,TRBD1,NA,CASSPRQGHGYTF,TGTGCCAGCAGCCCTAGACAGGGGCATGGCTACACCTTC
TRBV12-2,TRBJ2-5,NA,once,CASRSAVGGDRGIQETQYF,TGTGCAAGTCGCTCCGCGGTCGGGGGGGACAGGGGGATTCAAGAGACCCAGTACTTC
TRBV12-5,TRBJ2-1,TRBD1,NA,CASGLGQGARFNEQFF,TGTGCTAGTGGTTTGGGACAGGGGGCTAGGTTTAATGAGCAGTTCTTC
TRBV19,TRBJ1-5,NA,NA,CARKSNVTANQPQHF,TGTGCCAGAAAGAGTAACGTGACAGCCAATCAGCCCCAGCATTTT
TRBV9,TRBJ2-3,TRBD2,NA,CASSPRLAGSTDTQYF,TGTGCCAGCAGCCCCCGACTAGCGGGCAGCACAGATACGCAGTATTTT
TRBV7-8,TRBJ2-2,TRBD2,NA,CASSLASGGGTGELFF,TGTGCCAGCAGCTTAGCTAGCGGGGGTGGAACCGGGGAGCTGTTTTTT
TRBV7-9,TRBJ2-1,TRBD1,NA,CASSNGQGYEQFF,TGTGCCAGCAGCAATGGACAGGGCTATGAGCAGTTCTTC
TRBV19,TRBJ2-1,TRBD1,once,CASSWTGSYNEQFF,TGTGCCAGTAGTTGGACAGGCTCCTACAATGAGCAGTTCTTC
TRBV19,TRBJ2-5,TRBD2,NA,CASSFSGGAEETQYF,TGTGCCAGTAGCTTTAGCGGGGGGGCCGAAGAGACCCAGTACTTC
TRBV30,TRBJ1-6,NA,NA,CAWSDITGSNSPLHF,TGTGCCTGGAGTGATATCACAGGGAGTAATTCACCCCTCCACTTT
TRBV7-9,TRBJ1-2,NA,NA,CASSRDRILNYGYTF,TGTGCCAGCAGCCGAGACAGAATACTTAACTATGGCTACACCTTC